Below are 30 T cell receptor beta chains sequenced from a single sample in a study of T-cell reconstitution after alpha-beta-depleted transplantation in children. Preparation of the TCRbeta library was carried out with unique molecular identifiers. Each CDR3 protein gets one entry after TCRdb re-called the PCR reads with MiXCR. The table includes 100,000 or so distinct CDR3 sequences, roughly 15% detected once. Source: PBMCs, mostly from graft donor cells, taken 180 days after TCRalphabeta/CD19-depleted stem cell transplant. These receptors were obtained from a male patient between 2 and 9 years old who had a stem cell transplant for acute lymphoblastic leukemia, so the T cells may come from the graft donor.

This clonotype has only a few counts. V and J are TRBV20-1 and TRBJ1-4; D gene unclear. Trimming cost V 2 bases and J 4 bases, with 14 bases left between them. The CDR3 runs to 15 residues. From germline, CDR1 is DFQATT and CDR2 SNEGSKA (reference sequence). CDR3 DNA: TGCAGTGCTAGACCGGTCTCGGGGAATAATGAAAAACTGTTTTTT. It is translated as CSARPVSGNNEKLFF.

This rearrangement joins TRBV5-5 to TRBJ1-1, with 8 bases lining up with TRBD1. Unmatched junction bases numbered 2, after V lost 3 bases and J lost 1 base. CDR1 SGHKS and CDR2 YYEKEE come from the germline V gene (reference sequence). This CDR3 comprises 14 residues. In DNA form, the CDR3 reads TGTGCCAGCAGCTGGGGGACAGGGAACACTGAAGCTTTCTTT. Amino acids: CASSWGTGNTEAFF.

The chain recombines TRBV6-6 with TRBJ2-5, with D uncertain. V lost 6 bases to trimming and J lost 2 bases, with 10 bases between them. Per germline, CDR1 MNHNY and CDR2 SVGAGI (reference sequence). The CDR3 length is 13 residues. In nucleotides, the CDR3 is TGTGCCAGCAGCCTTAGTGAACAAGAGACCCAGTACTTC. This translates into CASSLSEQETQYF.

V gene TRBV7-9 combines with J gene TRBJ2-2; the D call may be TRBD1 or TRBD2 (5 bases each). Between the trimmed V and J ends, which lost 6 bases and 9 bases, there was a span of 14 bases. This CDR3 has 13 amino acids. CDR1 is SEHNR and CDR2 is FQNEAQ in the germline V gene (reference sequence). CDR3 bases: TGTGCCAGCAGGCGCGAGGGGAACCGGGAGCTGTTTTTT. Protein: CASRREGNRELFF. Together with reference TRBV7-9 and TRBJ2-2, the CDR3 gives the full variable domain: DTGVSQNPRHKITKRGQNVTFRCDPISEHNRLYWYRQTLGQGPEFLTYFQNEAQLEKSRLLSDRFSAERPKGSFSTLEIQRTEQGDSAMYLCASRREGNRELFFGEGSRLTVL.

V is TRBV15 and J is TRBJ1-5; no reliable D call. The V gene lost 0 bases and the J gene lost 1 base, with 13 bases spanning the gap. CDR3 length equals 17 residues. Germline-derived CDR1 and CDR2 are LNHNV and YYDKDF (reference sequence). CDR3 region: CATSRDRNPMSNQPQHF. The CDR3 bases are TGTGCCACCAGCAGAGATAGAAACCCGATGAGCAATCAGCCCCAGCATTTT. Variable domain in full (rest from reference TRBV15 and TRBJ1-5): DAMVIQNPRYQVTQFGKPVTLSCSQTLNHNVMYWYQQKSSQAPKLLFHYYDKDFNNEADTPDNFQSRRPNTSFCFLDIRSPGLGDTAMYLCATSRDRNPMSNQPQHFGDGTRLSIL.

This rearrangement joins TRBV29-1 to TRBJ1-4; 7 positions agree with TRBD1. Germline loops: CDR1 SQVTM, CDR2 ANQGSEA. With 6 bases clipped from V and 5 bases from J, the junction kept 3 bases outside the gene matches. The CDR3 extends over 12 amino acids. Here the CDR3 reads CSVTGRNEKLFF. The CDR3 nucleotides are TGCAGCGTGACAGGGCGAAATGAAAAACTGTTTTTT. Full variable domain (missing parts from reference TRBV29-1 and TRBJ1-4): SAVISQKPSRDICQRGTSLTIQCQVDSQVTMMFWYRQQPGQSLTLIATANQGSEATYESGFVIDKFPISRPNLTFSTLTVSNMSPEDSSIYLCSVTGRNEKLFFGSGTQLSVL.

The chain employs TRBV7-9 and TRBJ2-3; D gene uncertain. The CDR3 has 13 amino acids. Trimming removed 8 bases from V and 1 base from J, with 10 bases in between. Germline V CDR1 and CDR2: SEHNR, FQNEAQ (reference sequence). CDR3: CASAWSGTDTQYF. The CDR3 DNA reads as TGTGCCAGCGCCTGGTCGGGCACAGATACGCAGTATTTT.

Here the CDR3 reads CASSPARTGETQYF. The DNA for the CDR3 is TGTGCCAGCTCACCTGCGAGGACGGGAGAGACCCAGTACTTC. V and J are TRBV18 and TRBJ2-5; no firm D call. The V gene lost 3 bases and the J gene lost 4 bases, with 12 bases spanning the gap. The V gene's germline CDR1 is KGHSH and CDR2 LQKENI. CDR3 length: 14 residues.

This clonotype has a count of ten or more. The gene calls are TRBV11-1 and TRBJ2-2; D tentatively reads TRBD1 or TRBD2 (5 bases each). Germline V CDR1 and CDR2: SGHAT, FQDESV (reference sequence). Trimming took 5 bases from V and 3 from J, leaving 10 bases between them. The CDR3 consists of 14 residues. CDR3 nucleotide sequence: TGTGCCAGCAGCCGGGACGGTTACACCGGGGAGCTGTTTTTT. Translated, it gives CASSRDGYTGELFF.

This clonotype was found a few times. J is TRBJ1-1 and V is TRBV18, with a weak D call TRBD1 (5 bases). V was shortened by 0 bases and J by 7 bases, with 15 bases between the two germline ends. CDR3 length: 15 residues. Germline-derived CDR1 and CDR2 are KGHSH and LQKENI. CDR3 bases: TGTGCCAGCTCACCACCACGGCAGGGAATTTATGAAGCTTTCTTT. Its protein product is CASSPPRQGIYEAFF.

Only a few counts were recorded for this clonotype. V gene TRBV27 combines with J gene TRBJ2-1; 8 bases match TRBD1. Germline V gene sequence: CDR1 MNHEY, CDR2 SMNVEV (reference sequence). J gave up 7 bases and V 8 bases, and 7 bases lay outside the gene matches. The CDR3 loop spans 13 amino acids. Written as DNA, the CDR3 is TGTGCCAGCCGCCAAACAGGGGGGAATGAGCAGTTCTTC. Translating gives CASRQTGGNEQFF.

This chain uses TRBV19 with TRBJ2-2; D not resolved. Germline V gene lookup returns CDR1 LNHDA and CDR2 SQIVND (reference sequence). The CDR3 is 15 amino acids. Trimming cost V 6 bases and J 0 bases, with 11 bases left between them. The CDR3 here is CASSESPTNTGELFF. In DNA form, the CDR3 reads TGTGCCAGTAGCGAGTCACCTACGAACACCGGGGAGCTGTTTTTT.

This chain connects TRBV9 to TRBJ2-3, with D tentatively TRBD1 or TRBD2 (5 bases each). V was cut by 4 bases and J by 4 bases, with 16 bases left in between. Germline loops: CDR1 SGDLS, CDR2 YYNGEE. The CDR3 totals 15 residues. The CDR3 bases are TGTGCCAGCAGCCCATCGGGGCGCCACCCAGATACGCAGTATTTT. It translates to CASSPSGRHPDTQYF.

This clonotype came up many times. The chain employs TRBV6-1 and TRBJ1-2, with a possible D match to TRBD1 (5 bases). The CDR3 sequence is 16 residues long. V was trimmed by 6 bases and J by 1 base, leaving 18 bases between them. The germline gives CDR1 MNHNS, CDR2 SASEGT. CDR3 DNA: TGTGCCAGCAGGCGACTGGGGAGGGACTTTAACTATGGCTACACCTTC. Its protein is CASRRLGRDFNYGYTF.

The chain combines TRBV7-9 with TRBJ2-4; no clear D. Trimming took 1 base from V and 3 from J, leaving 13 bases between them. CDR1 and CDR2 from the germline V gene are SEHNR and FQNEAQ (reference sequence). CDR3 length: 16 amino acids. The CDR3 DNA follows: TGTGCCAGCAGCTTAGGGGCGAAGTGGGGCAAAAACATTCAGTACTTC. This sequence encodes CASSLGAKWGKNIQYF.

The rearrangement uses TRBV6-2 or TRBV6-3 and TRBJ2-3, with a possible D match to TRBD1 (5 bases). V lost 5 bases to trimming and J lost 0 bases, with 12 bases between them. The germline gives CDR1 MNHEY, CDR2 SVGEGT. The CDR3 runs 15 residues. CDR3 nucleotide sequence: TGTGCCAGCAGTATTCAGGGTTTAAGCACAGATACGCAGTATTTT. The encoded protein is CASSIQGLSTDTQYF.

The chain carries TRBV7-2 and TRBJ2-7; tentative D call: TRBD1 (5 bases). V was cut by 2 bases and J by 2 bases, with 16 bases left in between. The CDR3 is 16 residues long. Germline CDR1 is SGHTA and CDR2 is FQGNSA. The CDR3 loop is CASSLWGSPLPYEQYF. The CDR3 DNA follows: TGTGCCAGCAGCTTATGGGGCAGCCCACTTCCCTACGAGCAGTACTTC.

This chain uses TRBV12-3 or TRBV12-4 with TRBJ1-2; D remains ambiguous. V shed 6 bases and J shed 1 base, with 12 bases lying between them. The CDR3 is made up of 14 amino acids. The chain's CDR3 is CASSLPGVNYGYTF. In DNA, the CDR3 is TGTGCCAGCAGCCTCCCCGGGGTTAACTATGGCTACACCTTC.

This chain joins TRBV29-1 and TRBJ1-2, with unresolved D. Germline V gene sequence: CDR1 SQVTM, CDR2 ANQGSEA. The CDR3 is made up of 14 amino acids. V lost 4 bases to trimming and J lost 9 bases, with 21 bases between them. The CDR3 sequence is CSVVADIGGRSYTF. The CDR3, as DNA: TGCAGCGTTGTAGCGGATATTGGAGGTAGAAGCTACACCTTC.

This clonotype showed up just once. The chain recombines TRBV19 with TRBJ2-2, with 7 positions matching TRBD2. Germline CDR1 is LNHDA and CDR2 is SQIVND (reference sequence). Trimming at V came to 2 bases and at J to 7 bases, leaving 7 bases not matched to a gene. The CDR3 is made up of 15 amino acids. The DNA of the CDR3 is TGTGCCAGTAGTATATTCGCGGGAGCGGTCGGGGAGCTGTTTTTT. This sequence encodes CASSIFAGAVGELFF.

V usage is TRBV20-1 and J usage is TRBJ2-2; no reliable D call. The length of the CDR3 is 12 residues. V was cut by 3 bases and J by 6 bases, with 8 bases left in between. From germline, CDR1 is DFQATT and CDR2 SNEGSKA (reference sequence). CDR3 sequence: CSASGLAGELFF. CDR3 DNA: TGCAGTGCTAGTGGCCTAGCCGGGGAGCTGTTTTTT.

This clonotype was detected only a few times. The CDR3 region has the DNA TGTGCCAGCAGCCCAGGGGTCAGGAGAAGGTATAATTCACCCCTCCACTTT. It specifies CASSPGVRRRYNSPLHF. This chain links TRBV7-6 with TRBJ1-6; D perhaps matches TRBD1 (6 bases). Germline V lookup: CDR1 SGHVS, CDR2 FNYEAQ. The V gene lost 5 bases and the J gene lost 4 bases, with 18 bases spanning the gap. This CDR3 contains 17 residues.

This rearrangement joins TRBV5-1 to TRBJ1-1; 12 bases are shared with TRBD1. The junction had 8 bases not matched to a gene; V was cut back by 1 base and J by 7 bases. The CDR3 runs 16 residues. Germline CDR1 SGHRS, CDR2 YFSETQ. DNA of the CDR3: TGCGCCAGCAGCTTGAGTGGGGGACAGGGGGCTGGTGAAGCTTTCTTT. Protein: CASSLSGGQGAGEAFF.

The J gene is TRBJ1-1, the V gene TRBV12-3 or TRBV12-4, with TRBD1 as a possible D gene (5 bases). With 4 bases removed from V and 3 bases from J, the gap between germline ends came to 18 bases. The CDR3 is made up of 16 amino acids. The CDR3 sequence: CASSWKATGRHTEAFF. The CDR3 DNA sequence: TGTGCCAGCAGTTGGAAAGCTACGGGACGCCACACTGAAGCTTTCTTT.

The chain employs TRBV18 and TRBJ2-5; possible D gene TRBD2, 6 bases. Between the trimmed V and J ends, which lost 3 bases and 2 bases, there was a span of 16 bases. Germline CDR1 and CDR2: KGHSH and LQKENI. CDR3 length equals 16 residues. CDR3 bases: TGTGCCAGCTCACCCCGGGGTAGCGGCGCTCAAGAGACCCAGTACTTC. Translating it yields CASSPRGSGAQETQYF.

The rearrangement joins TRBV5-5 to TRBJ1-1; TRBD1 might be the D (5 bases). With 1 base removed from V and 4 bases from J, the gap between germline ends came to 8 bases. The CDR3 is 13 amino acids. CDR1 and CDR2 from the germline V gene are SGHKS and YYEKEE (reference sequence). The CDR3 bases are TGTGCCAGCAGCTTGACAGGTTTCACTGAAGCTTTCTTT. This gives the protein CASSLTGFTEAFF.

The chain combines TRBV6-5 with TRBJ2-7, with D tentatively TRBD2 (5 bases). Trimming cost V 6 bases and J 2 bases, with 14 bases left between them. Germline V lookup: CDR1 MNHEY, CDR2 SVGAGI. The CDR3 spans 14 residues. CDR3 region: CASSGEREAYEQYF. The DNA for the CDR3 is TGTGCCAGCAGCGGGGAGAGGGAAGCCTACGAGCAGTACTTC.

This clonotype was counted only a few times. V is TRBV5-1 and J is TRBJ1-1; D remains unclear. The germline V gene encodes CDR1 SGHRS and CDR2 YFSETQ. The CDR3 has 13 amino acids. The V gene lost 1 base and the J gene lost 1 base, with 5 bases spanning the gap. The DNA for the CDR3 is TGCGCCAGCAGCTTGTCCAGGAACACTGAAGCTTTCTTT. Translating it yields CASSLSRNTEAFF. The variable domain in full, with the rest retrieved from reference TRBV5-1 and TRBJ1-1, is KAGVTQTPRYLIKTRGQQVTLSCSPISGHRSVSWYQQTPGQGLQFLFEYFSETQRNKGNFPGRFSGRQFSNSRSEMNVSTLELGDSALYLCASSLSRNTEAFFGQGTRLTVV.

This clonotype was recorded a few times. The V gene is TRBV11-1, the J gene TRBJ2-7; 9 nucleotides line up with TRBD2. CDR1 SGHAT and CDR2 FQDESV come from the germline V gene (reference sequence). After removal of 4 bases from V and 2 bases from J, the junction contained 15 bases not matched to a gene. The CDR3 totals 18 residues. CDR3 DNA sequence: TGTGCCAGCAGCTCCAGACGACTCGGACTAGCGTCTACCTACGAGCAGTACTTC. This encodes CASSSRRLGLASTYEQYF.

This clonotype has at least ten counts. V and J are TRBV20-1 and TRBJ1-4; 9 bases map to TRBD1. Germline V lookup: CDR1 DFQATT, CDR2 SNEGSKA (reference sequence). This CDR3 is built from 15 residues. With V trimmed by 2 bases and J by 7 bases, 8 bases remained unmatched. CDR3 coding DNA: TGCAGTGCTAGAAAACCGGGACAGGGTGGTGAAAAACTGTTTTTT. Its protein product is CSARKPGQGGEKLFF.